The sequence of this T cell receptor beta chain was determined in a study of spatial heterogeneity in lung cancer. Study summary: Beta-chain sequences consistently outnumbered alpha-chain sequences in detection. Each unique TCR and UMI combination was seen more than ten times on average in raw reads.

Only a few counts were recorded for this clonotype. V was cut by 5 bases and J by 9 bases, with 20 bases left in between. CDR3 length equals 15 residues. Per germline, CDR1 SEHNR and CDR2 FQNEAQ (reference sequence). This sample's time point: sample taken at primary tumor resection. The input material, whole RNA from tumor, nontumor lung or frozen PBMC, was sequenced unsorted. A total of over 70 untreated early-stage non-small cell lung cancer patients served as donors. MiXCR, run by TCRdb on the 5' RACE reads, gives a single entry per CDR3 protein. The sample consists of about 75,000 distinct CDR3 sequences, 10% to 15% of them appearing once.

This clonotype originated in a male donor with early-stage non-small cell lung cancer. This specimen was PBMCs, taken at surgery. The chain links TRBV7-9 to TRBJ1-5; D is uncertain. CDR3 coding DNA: TGTGCCAGCAGCCCCGACGACGGGCTAAAGGGGCCCCAGCATTTT. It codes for CASSPDDGLKGPQHF.